Listed below are T cell receptor beta chains from one sample, sequenced in a study of T cell clusters in autoimmune cytopenias. From the multiplex PCR reads, TCRdb lists one entry per CDR3 protein and no DNA. The sample totals over 5,000 distinct CDR3 sequences. These data also featured in a second study, about T cell repertoires in aging, cancer and after chemotherapy.

The sequenced sample consisted of peripheral blood. The receptor set was obtained from a human donor in good health. Both conserved end residues are part of each CDR3. Where a row states a size, it is once, few, many or the class of an expanded clone; other rows omit it.

CDR3 protein: CASSYPGAGELFF; CDR3 length: 13; J gene: TRBJ2-2; V gene: TRBV6-5; clone size: medium-sized
CDR3 protein: CSASRGSQETQYF; CDR3 length: 13; J gene: TRBJ2-5; V gene: TRBV20-1; clone size: .
CDR3 protein: CASSYSARETQYF; CDR3 length: 13; J gene: TRBJ2-5; V gene: TRBV6-6; clone size: .
CDR3 protein: CASSGWGQGFNYEQYF; CDR3 length: 16; J gene: TRBJ2-7; V gene: TRBV6-1; clone size: .
CDR3 protein: CAWSAPTGVGWSYEQYF; CDR3 length: 17; J gene: TRBJ2-7; V gene: TRBV30; clone size: .
CDR3 protein: CASSFEGGPYEQYF; CDR3 length: 14; J gene: TRBJ2-7; V gene: TRBV5-6; clone size: large
CDR3 protein: CASSLRGRTEAFF; CDR3 length: 13; J gene: TRBJ1-1; V gene: TRBV12-3/TRBV12-4; clone size: .
CDR3 protein: CASSPGTVTTDTQYF; CDR3 length: 15; J gene: TRBJ2-3; V gene: TRBV7-3; clone size: .
CDR3 protein: CASRNSGANVLTF; CDR3 length: 13; J gene: TRBJ2-6; V gene: TRBV6-2/TRBV6-3; clone size: .
CDR3 protein: CATSDPSTRTGELFF; CDR3 length: 15; J gene: TRBJ2-2; V gene: TRBV24-1; clone size: .
CDR3 protein: CSAEFGTSNQPQHF; CDR3 length: 14; J gene: TRBJ1-5; V gene: TRBV20-1; clone size: .
CDR3 protein: CASSYPKKRTVGNTIYF; CDR3 length: 17; J gene: TRBJ1-3; V gene: TRBV6-2/TRBV6-3; clone size: .
CDR3 protein: CASRHHRELFF; CDR3 length: 11; J gene: TRBJ2-2; V gene: TRBV19; clone size: .
CDR3 protein: CASSSQGLLRGETQYF; CDR3 length: 16; J gene: TRBJ2-5; V gene: TRBV13; clone size: .
CDR3 protein: CASSPSGTDTQYF; CDR3 length: 13; J gene: TRBJ2-3; V gene: TRBV6-2/TRBV6-3; clone size: .
CDR3 protein: CASSPQTGNTGELFF; CDR3 length: 15; J gene: TRBJ2-2; V gene: TRBV7-9; clone size: .
CDR3 protein: CAWMYSGGRAGEQYF; CDR3 length: 15; J gene: TRBJ2-7; V gene: TRBV30; clone size: .
CDR3 protein: CASTGAAASYNEQFF; CDR3 length: 15; J gene: TRBJ2-1; V gene: TRBV19; clone size: .
CDR3 protein: CASSLGPGYTF; CDR3 length: 11; J gene: TRBJ1-2; V gene: TRBV5-6; clone size: .
CDR3 protein: CASSLISRTDTQYF; CDR3 length: 14; J gene: TRBJ2-3; V gene: TRBV11-2; clone size: .
CDR3 protein: CASSEHGTGAPAGEQFF; CDR3 length: 17; J gene: TRBJ2-1; V gene: TRBV25-1; clone size: .
CDR3 protein: CASSPAGQGNYGYTF; CDR3 length: 15; J gene: TRBJ1-2; V gene: TRBV18; clone size: .
CDR3 protein: CASSSLPNQPRHF; CDR3 length: 13; J gene: TRBJ1-5; V gene: TRBV5-5; clone size: .
CDR3 protein: CSVEKTSGRGNEQYF; CDR3 length: 15; J gene: TRBJ2-7; V gene: TRBV29-1; clone size: .
CDR3 protein: CASSPQWDSRTGELFF; CDR3 length: 16; J gene: TRBJ2-2; V gene: TRBV18; clone size: .
CDR3 protein: CASSYRETTAAGEQYF; CDR3 length: 16; J gene: TRBJ2-7; V gene: TRBV6-5; clone size: .
CDR3 protein: CASSLVGKSIEQFF; CDR3 length: 14; J gene: TRBJ2-1; V gene: TRBV5-4; clone size: .
CDR3 protein: CASSLVRDLTDTQYF; CDR3 length: 15; J gene: TRBJ2-3; V gene: TRBV5-6; clone size: .
CDR3 protein: CASSLAGGLSSYNEQFF; CDR3 length: 17; J gene: TRBJ2-1; V gene: TRBV5-3; clone size: .
CDR3 protein: CASSRDRDRRTDTQYF; CDR3 length: 16; J gene: TRBJ2-3; V gene: TRBV19; clone size: .
CDR3 protein: CSVVSAAAVEGYTF; CDR3 length: 14; J gene: TRBJ1-2; V gene: TRBV29-1; clone size: .
CDR3 protein: CASSIGTRGHGYTF; CDR3 length: 14; J gene: TRBJ1-2; V gene: TRBV27; clone size: medium-sized
CDR3 protein: CASSRRQELGETQYF; CDR3 length: 15; J gene: TRBJ2-5; V gene: TRBV19; clone size: .
CDR3 protein: CASRPHGAPTGTDTQYF; CDR3 length: 17; J gene: TRBJ2-3; V gene: TRBV19; clone size: .
CDR3 protein: CASSYWGGPNQETQYF; CDR3 length: 16; J gene: TRBJ2-5; V gene: TRBV6-2/TRBV6-3; clone size: .
CDR3 protein: CASRGTGATYEQYF; CDR3 length: 14; J gene: TRBJ2-7; V gene: TRBV6-5; clone size: .
CDR3 protein: CASSPYNEQFF; CDR3 length: 11; J gene: TRBJ2-1; V gene: TRBV5-5; clone size: medium-sized
CDR3 protein: CATKARGPPGELFF; CDR3 length: 14; J gene: TRBJ2-2; V gene: TRBV19; clone size: .
CDR3 protein: CASSYPSEKLAGNEQFF; CDR3 length: 17; J gene: TRBJ2-1; V gene: TRBV6-2/TRBV6-3; clone size: .
CDR3 protein: CSVRTSGFTDTQYF; CDR3 length: 14; J gene: TRBJ2-3; V gene: TRBV29-1; clone size: medium-sized